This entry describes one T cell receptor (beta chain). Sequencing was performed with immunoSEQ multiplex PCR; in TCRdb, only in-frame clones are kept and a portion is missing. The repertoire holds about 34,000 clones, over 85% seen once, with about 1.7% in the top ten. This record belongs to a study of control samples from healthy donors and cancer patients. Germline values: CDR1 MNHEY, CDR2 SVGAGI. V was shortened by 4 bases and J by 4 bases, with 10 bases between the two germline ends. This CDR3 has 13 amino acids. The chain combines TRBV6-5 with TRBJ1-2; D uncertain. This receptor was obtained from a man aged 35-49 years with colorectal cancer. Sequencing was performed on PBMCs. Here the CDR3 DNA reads TGTGCCAGCAGTTGGAAGTTCGGCTATGGCTACACCTTC. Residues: CASSWKFGYGYTF.